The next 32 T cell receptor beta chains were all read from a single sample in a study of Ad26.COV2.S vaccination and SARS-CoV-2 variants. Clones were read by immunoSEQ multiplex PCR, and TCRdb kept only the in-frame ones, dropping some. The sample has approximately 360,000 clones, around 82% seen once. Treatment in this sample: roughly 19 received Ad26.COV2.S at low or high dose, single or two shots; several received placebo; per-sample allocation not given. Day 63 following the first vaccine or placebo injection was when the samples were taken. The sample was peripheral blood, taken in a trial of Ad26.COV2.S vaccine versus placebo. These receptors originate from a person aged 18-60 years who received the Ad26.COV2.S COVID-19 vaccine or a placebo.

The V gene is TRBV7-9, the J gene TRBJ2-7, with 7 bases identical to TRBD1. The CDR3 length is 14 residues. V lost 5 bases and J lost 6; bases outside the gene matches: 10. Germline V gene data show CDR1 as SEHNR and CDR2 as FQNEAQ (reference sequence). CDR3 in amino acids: CASSRGHPGGEQYF. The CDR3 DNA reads TGTGCCAGCAGCCGGGGACACCCAGGGGGCGAGCAGTACTTC.

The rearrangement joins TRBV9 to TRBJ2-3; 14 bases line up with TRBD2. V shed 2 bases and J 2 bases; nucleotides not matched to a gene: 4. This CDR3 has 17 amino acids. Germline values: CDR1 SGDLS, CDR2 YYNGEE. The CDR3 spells CASSVGTSGGFTDTQYF. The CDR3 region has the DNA TGTGCCAGCAGCGTCGGGACTAGCGGGGGCTTCACAGATACGCAGTATTTT.

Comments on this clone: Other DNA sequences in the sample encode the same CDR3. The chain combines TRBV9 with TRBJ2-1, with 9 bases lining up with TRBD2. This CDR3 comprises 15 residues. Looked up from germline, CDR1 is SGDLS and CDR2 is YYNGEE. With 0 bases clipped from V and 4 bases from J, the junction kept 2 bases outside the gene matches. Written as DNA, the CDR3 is TGTGCCAGCAGCGTAGGGCTAGCGGGGTACAATGAGCAGTTCTTC. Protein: CASSVGLAGYNEQFF. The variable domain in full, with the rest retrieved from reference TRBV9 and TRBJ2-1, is DSGVTQTPKHLITATGQRVTLRCSPRSGDLSVYWYQQSLDQGLQFLIQYYNGEERAKGNILERFSAQQFPDLHSELNLSSLELGDSALYFCASSVGLAGYNEQFFGPGTRLTVL.

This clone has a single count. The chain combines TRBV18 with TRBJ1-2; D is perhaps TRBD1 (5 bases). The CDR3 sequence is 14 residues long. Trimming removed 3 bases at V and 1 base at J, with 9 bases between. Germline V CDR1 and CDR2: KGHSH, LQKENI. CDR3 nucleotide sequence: TGTGCCAGCTCACCCGGGACCAATAACTATGGCTACACCTTC. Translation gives CASSPGTNNYGYTF.

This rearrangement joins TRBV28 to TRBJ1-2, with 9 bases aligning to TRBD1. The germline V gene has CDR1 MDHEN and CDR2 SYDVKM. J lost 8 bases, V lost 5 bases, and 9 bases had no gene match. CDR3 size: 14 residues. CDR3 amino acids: CASSRDRAVRGYTF. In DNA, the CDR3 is TGTGCCAGCAGTAGGGACAGGGCCGTTCGAGGCTACACCTTC.

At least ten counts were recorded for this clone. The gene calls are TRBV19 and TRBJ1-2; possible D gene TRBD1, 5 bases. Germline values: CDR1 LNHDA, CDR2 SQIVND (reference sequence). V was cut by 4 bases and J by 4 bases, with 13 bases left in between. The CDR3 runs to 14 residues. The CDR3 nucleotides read TGTGCCAGTAGTAGCCCCGGGGCGGCCTATGGCTACACCTTC. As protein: CASSSPGAAYGYTF.

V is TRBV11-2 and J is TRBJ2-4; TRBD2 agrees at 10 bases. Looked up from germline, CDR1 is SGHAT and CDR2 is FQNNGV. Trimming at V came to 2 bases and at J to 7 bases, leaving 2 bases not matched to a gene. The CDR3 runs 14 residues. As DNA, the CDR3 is TGTGCCAGCAGCTTACTAGCGGGAGTTAACATTCAGTACTTC. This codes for CASSLLAGVNIQYF.

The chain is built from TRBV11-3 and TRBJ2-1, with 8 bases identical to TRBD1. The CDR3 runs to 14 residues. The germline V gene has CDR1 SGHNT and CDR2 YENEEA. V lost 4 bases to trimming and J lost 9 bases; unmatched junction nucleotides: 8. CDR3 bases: TGTGCCAGCAGCTCGGGCTGGACAGGGACTGAGCAGTTCTTC. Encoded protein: CASSSGWTGTEQFF.

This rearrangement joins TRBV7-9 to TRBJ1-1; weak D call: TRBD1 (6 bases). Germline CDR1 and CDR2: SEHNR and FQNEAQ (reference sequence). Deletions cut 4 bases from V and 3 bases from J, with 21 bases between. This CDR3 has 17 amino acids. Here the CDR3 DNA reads TGTGCCAGCAGCTCCCCTCGGGGGGGCGGAGGCTACACTGAAGCTTTCTTT. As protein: CASSSPRGGGGYTEAFF.

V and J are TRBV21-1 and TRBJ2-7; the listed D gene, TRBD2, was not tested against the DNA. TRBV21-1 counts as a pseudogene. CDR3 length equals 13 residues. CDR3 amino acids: CASRPRRPNEQYF. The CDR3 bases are TGTGCCAGCAGGCCGAGGAGACCAAACGAGCAGTACTTC.

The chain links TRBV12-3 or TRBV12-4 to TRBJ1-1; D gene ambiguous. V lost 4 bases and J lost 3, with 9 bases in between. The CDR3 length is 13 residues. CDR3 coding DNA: TGTGCCAGCAGTTCTAATTGGCACACTGAAGCTTTCTTT. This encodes CASSSNWHTEAFF.

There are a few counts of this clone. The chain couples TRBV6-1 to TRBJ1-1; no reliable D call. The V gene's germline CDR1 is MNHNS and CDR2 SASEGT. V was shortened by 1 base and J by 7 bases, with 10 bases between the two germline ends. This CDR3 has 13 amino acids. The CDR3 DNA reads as TGTGCCAGCAGTGAAGATCGGGCGGATGAAGCTTTCTTT. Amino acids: CASSEDRADEAFF.

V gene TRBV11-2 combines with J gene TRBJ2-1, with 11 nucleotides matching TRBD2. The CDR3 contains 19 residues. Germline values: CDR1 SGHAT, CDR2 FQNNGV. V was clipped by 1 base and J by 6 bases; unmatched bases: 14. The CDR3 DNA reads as TGTGCCAGCAGCTTAGTCAGGACTAGCGGGTTTATCGAAAGCAATGAGCAGTTCTTC. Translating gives CASSLVRTSGFIESNEQFF.

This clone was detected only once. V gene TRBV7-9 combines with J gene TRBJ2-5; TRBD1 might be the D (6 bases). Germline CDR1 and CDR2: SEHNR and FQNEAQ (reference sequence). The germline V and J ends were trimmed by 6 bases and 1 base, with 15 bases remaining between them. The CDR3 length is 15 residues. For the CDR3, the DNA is TGTGCCAGCAGGCATACAGGGCGGAGCCAAGAGACCCAGTACTTC. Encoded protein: CASRHTGRSQETQYF.

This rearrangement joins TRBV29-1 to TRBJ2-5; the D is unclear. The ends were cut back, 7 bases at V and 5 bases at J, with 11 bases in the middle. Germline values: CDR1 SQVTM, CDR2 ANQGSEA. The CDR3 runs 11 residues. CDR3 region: CSAGEGETQYF. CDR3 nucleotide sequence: TGCAGCGCTGGGGAAGGGGAGACCCAGTACTTC.

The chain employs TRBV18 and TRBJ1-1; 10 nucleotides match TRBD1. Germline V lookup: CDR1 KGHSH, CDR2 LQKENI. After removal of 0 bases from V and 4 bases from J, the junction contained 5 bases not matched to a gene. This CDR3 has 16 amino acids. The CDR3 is CASSPPDRTGGTEAFF. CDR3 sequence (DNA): TGTGCCAGCTCACCACCGGATAGGACAGGGGGCACTGAAGCTTTCTTT.

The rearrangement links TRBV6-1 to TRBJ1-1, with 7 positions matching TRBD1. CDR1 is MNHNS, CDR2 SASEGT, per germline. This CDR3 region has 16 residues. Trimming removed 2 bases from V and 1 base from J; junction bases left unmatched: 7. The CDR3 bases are TGTGCCAGCAGTGAAATGACAGGGTTAACGAACACTGAAGCTTTCTTT. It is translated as CASSEMTGLTNTEAFF.

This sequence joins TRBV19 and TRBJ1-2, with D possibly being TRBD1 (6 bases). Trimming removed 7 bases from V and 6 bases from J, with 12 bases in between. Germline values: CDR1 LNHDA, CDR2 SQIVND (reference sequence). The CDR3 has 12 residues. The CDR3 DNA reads TGTGCCAGTAATACAGGGATTAATGGCTACACCTTC. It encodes CASNTGINGYTF.

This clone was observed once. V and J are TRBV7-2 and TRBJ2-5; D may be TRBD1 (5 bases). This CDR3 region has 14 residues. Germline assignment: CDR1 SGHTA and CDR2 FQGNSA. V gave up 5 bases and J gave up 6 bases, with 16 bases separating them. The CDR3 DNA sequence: TGTGCCAGCAGCCTAGGACATTCATCAAAGACCCAGTACTTC. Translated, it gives CASSLGHSSKTQYF.

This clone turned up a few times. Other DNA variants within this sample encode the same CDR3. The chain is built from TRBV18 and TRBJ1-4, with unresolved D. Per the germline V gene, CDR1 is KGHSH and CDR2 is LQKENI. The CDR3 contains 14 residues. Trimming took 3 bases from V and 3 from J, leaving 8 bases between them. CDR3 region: CASSPGSPNEKLFF. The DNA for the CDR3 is TGTGCCAGCTCACCGGGGAGCCCTAATGAAAAACTGTTTTTT.

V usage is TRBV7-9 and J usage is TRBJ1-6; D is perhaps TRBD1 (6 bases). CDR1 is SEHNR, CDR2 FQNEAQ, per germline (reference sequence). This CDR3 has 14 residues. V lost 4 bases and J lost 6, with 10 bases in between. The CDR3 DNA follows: TGTGCCAGCAGCTCCTCGGGGGCTAATTCACCCCTCCACTTT. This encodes CASSSSGANSPLHF.

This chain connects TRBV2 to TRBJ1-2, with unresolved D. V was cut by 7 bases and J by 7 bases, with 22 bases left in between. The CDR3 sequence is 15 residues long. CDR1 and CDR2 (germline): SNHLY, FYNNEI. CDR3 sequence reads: CASTLPGRIPPGYTF. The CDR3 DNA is TGTGCCAGCACCCTCCCGGGCCGCATTCCCCCTGGCTACACCTTC.

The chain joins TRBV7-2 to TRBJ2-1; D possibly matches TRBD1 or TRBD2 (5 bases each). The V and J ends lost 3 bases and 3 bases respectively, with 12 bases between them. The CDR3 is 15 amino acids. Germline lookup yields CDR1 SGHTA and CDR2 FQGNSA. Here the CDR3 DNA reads TGTGCCAGCAGCTTTGGGGTTGGGGGCTACAATGAGCAGTTCTTC. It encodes CASSFGVGGYNEQFF.

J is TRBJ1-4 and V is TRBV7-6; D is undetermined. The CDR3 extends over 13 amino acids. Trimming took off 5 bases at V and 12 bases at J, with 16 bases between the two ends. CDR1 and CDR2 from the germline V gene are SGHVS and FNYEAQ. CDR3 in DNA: TGTGCCAGCAGCCGAGCGCTTACGCAAGAACTGTTTTTT. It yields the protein CASSRALTQELFF.

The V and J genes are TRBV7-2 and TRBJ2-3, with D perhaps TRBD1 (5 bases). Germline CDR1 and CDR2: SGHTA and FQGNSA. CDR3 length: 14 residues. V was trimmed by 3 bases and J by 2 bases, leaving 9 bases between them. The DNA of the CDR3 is TGTGCCAGCAGCTTCCGACAGATCACAGATACGCAGTATTTT. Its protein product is CASSFRQITDTQYF.

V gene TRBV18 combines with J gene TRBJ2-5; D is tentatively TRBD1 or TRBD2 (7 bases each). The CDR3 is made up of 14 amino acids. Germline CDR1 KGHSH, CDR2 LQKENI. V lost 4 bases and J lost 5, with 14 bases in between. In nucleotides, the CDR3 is TGTGCCAGCTCACTCCGACAGGGAGGGGAGACCCAGTACTTC. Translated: CASSLRQGGETQYF.

CDR3 coding DNA: TGTGCCAGCCGAGTATCTCCGGACAGGAATACCGGGGAGCTGTTTTTT. The encoded protein is CASRVSPDRNTGELFF. The chain recombines TRBV7-9 with TRBJ2-2; 7 bases map to TRBD1. V lost 8 bases, J lost 5 bases, and 14 bases stayed unmatched. Germline lookup yields CDR1 SEHNR and CDR2 FQNEAQ (reference sequence). This CDR3 region has 16 residues.

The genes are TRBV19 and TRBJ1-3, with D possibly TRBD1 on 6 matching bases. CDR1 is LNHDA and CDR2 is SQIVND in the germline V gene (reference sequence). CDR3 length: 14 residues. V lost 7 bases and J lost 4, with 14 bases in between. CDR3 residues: CASTATGLGNTIYF. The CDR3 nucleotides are TGTGCCAGTACCGCCACAGGGTTAGGAAACACCATATATTTT.

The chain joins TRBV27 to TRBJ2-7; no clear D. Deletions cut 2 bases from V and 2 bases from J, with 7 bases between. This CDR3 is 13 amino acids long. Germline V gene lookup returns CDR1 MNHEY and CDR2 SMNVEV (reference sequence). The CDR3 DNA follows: TGTGCCAGCAGTTTAGGGCAAACCTACGAGCAGTACTTC. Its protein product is CASSLGQTYEQYF.

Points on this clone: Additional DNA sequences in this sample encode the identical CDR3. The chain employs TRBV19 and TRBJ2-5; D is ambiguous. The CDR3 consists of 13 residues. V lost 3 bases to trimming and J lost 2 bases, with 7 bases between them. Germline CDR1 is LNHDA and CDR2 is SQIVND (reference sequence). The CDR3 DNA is TGTGCCAGTAGTATCGGTTTGCAAGAGACCCAGTACTTC. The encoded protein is CASSIGLQETQYF.

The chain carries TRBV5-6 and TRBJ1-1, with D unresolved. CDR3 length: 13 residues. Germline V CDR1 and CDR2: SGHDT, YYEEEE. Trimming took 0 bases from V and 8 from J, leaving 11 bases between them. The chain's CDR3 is CASSLVGVREAFF. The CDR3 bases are TGTGCCAGCAGCTTGGTCGGGGTTCGAGAAGCTTTCTTT.

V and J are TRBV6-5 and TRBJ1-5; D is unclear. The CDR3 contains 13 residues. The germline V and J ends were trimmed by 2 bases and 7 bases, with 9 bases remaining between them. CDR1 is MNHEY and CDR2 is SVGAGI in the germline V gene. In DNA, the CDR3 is TGTGCCAGCAGTTACGGGTTGGGCCAGCCCCAGCATTTT. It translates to CASSYGLGQPQHF.